The rows below give T cell receptor beta chains drawn from one sample of a study of blood T cell repertoires in COVID-19. TCRdb keeps only in-frame clones here, not all; method: immunoSEQ multiplex PCR. The repertoire holds 310,000 or so clones, approximately 92% seen once, with 1% to 1.3% in the top ten. The source material was PBMCs or T cells enriched from blood (not recorded which). The origin of the receptors is a woman in her 30s who had recovered from COVID-19. The CDR3 runs from the conserved cysteine through the conserved F or W. Each record gives: J gene, V gene, CDR3 length, CDR3 protein.

j_gene: TRBJ2-7; v_gene: TRBV5-6; len: 14; CDR3aa: CASSSGTSVYEQYF
j_gene: TRBJ2-5; v_gene: TRBV20-1; len: 13; CDR3aa: CSASGRAGETQYF
j_gene: TRBJ2-1; v_gene: TRBV27; len: 16; CDR3aa: CASTKRLAGGPNEQFF
j_gene: TRBJ2-7; v_gene: TRBV2; len: 16; CDR3aa: CASRGTGEIISYEQYF
j_gene: TRBJ2-1; v_gene: TRBV7-2; len: 16; CDR3aa: CASSGWGLAGVNEQFF
j_gene: TRBJ2-1; v_gene: TRBV11-2; len: 15; CDR3aa: CASSLAFSTYNEQFF
j_gene: TRBJ2-1; v_gene: TRBV5-1; len: 13; CDR3aa: CASSPTTNNEQFF
j_gene: TRBJ2-7; v_gene: TRBV7-3; len: 15; CDR3aa: CASSPQGGGSYEQYF
j_gene: TRBJ1-1; v_gene: TRBV5-4; len: 14; CDR3aa: CASSNSGFGTEAFF
j_gene: TRBJ2-7; v_gene: TRBV10-3; len: 14; CDR3aa: CAISGFRDSYEQYF
j_gene: TRBJ2-7; v_gene: TRBV3-1/TRBV3-2; len: 15; CDR3aa: CASSHGLAGVDEQYF
j_gene: TRBJ1-5; v_gene: TRBV6-2/TRBV6-3; len: 15; CDR3aa: CASSISQTLNQPQHF
j_gene: TRBJ2-7; v_gene: TRBV6-2/TRBV6-3; len: 14; CDR3aa: CASSFRDNSYEQYF
j_gene: TRBJ2-1; v_gene: TRBV6-5; len: 15; CDR3aa: CASSYGGRAQYEQFF
j_gene: TRBJ2-3; v_gene: TRBV4-1; len: 16; CDR3aa: CASSHFTGFGTDTQYF
j_gene: TRBJ2-1; v_gene: TRBV29-1; len: 20; CDR3aa: CSVEVGTSGTISGSYNEQFF
j_gene: TRBJ1-3; v_gene: TRBV25-1; len: 17; CDR3aa: CASTKLDRPPSGNTIYF
j_gene: TRBJ1-5; v_gene: TRBV7-9; len: 16; CDR3aa: CASSLGTGGHNQPQHF
j_gene: TRBJ1-3; v_gene: TRBV6-5; len: 15; CDR3aa: CASSWGQGAGNTIYF
j_gene: TRBJ1-4; v_gene: TRBV5-5; len: 12; CDR3aa: CASSLLDEKLFF
j_gene: TRBJ1-3; v_gene: TRBV6-5; len: 14; CDR3aa: CASSYAGVGNTIYF
j_gene: TRBJ2-7; v_gene: TRBV5-1; len: 14; CDR3aa: CASSRGQGAAEQYF
j_gene: TRBJ1-5; v_gene: TRBV19; len: 15; CDR3aa: CASRQGVSYNQPQHF
j_gene: TRBJ2-3; v_gene: TRBV5-6; len: 15; CDR3aa: CASSIYREYTDTQYF
j_gene: TRBJ2-1; v_gene: TRBV10-1; len: 19; CDR3aa: CASSPRRLAGGRSYNEQFF
j_gene: TRBJ1-5; v_gene: TRBV6-5; len: 14; CDR3aa: CASSLQGINQPQHF
j_gene: TRBJ2-3; v_gene: TRBV27; len: 14; CDR3aa: CASSLSRAPNTQYF
j_gene: TRBJ1-2; v_gene: TRBV28; len: 14; CDR3aa: CASSFMDRVYGYTF
j_gene: TRBJ2-1; v_gene: TRBV29-1; len: 13; CDR3aa: CSVVGQGVDEQFF
j_gene: TRBJ1-4; v_gene: TRBV28; len: 15; CDR3aa: CASSSTGGRDEKLFF
j_gene: TRBJ2-5; v_gene: TRBV7-2; len: 15; CDR3aa: CASSFSGTNQETQYF
j_gene: TRBJ1-2; v_gene: TRBV19; len: 15; CDR3aa: CATNTGDRAGYGYTF
j_gene: TRBJ1-4; v_gene: TRBV5-1; len: 14; CDR3aa: CASSLVGGNEKLFF
j_gene: TRBJ1-3; v_gene: TRBV11-2; len: 14; CDR3aa: CASSLVSEGNTIYF
j_gene: TRBJ1-3; v_gene: TRBV10-3; len: 15; CDR3aa: CAISYGQNSGNTIYF
j_gene: TRBJ1-5; v_gene: TRBV15; len: 16; CDR3aa: CATSRDQRGAWQPQHF
j_gene: TRBJ1-6; v_gene: TRBV2; len: 15; CDR3aa: CADAQHSGGGSPLHF
j_gene: TRBJ2-1; v_gene: TRBV15; len: 16; CDR3aa: CATSRGRTAVLSEQFF
j_gene: TRBJ2-2; v_gene: TRBV19; len: 16; CDR3aa: CASSMVLALNTGELFF